Each of the 25 T cell receptor beta chains below was sequenced from the same sample in a study of blood T cells in healthy people across ages. Through a sample-barcoded 5' primer and a J-beta primer mix, a second PCR was run for 7 to 11 cycles. TCRdb redid the calling of the 5' RACE reads with MiXCR, one entry per CDR3 protein. This table holds about 1.5 million distinct CDR3 sequences, approximately 43% found once. What was sequenced was blood. These receptors originate from a woman aged 18-29 years in good health.

The chain uses TRBV4-2 and TRBJ2-1; TRBD1 might be the D (5 bases). The DNA end lines up better with TRBJ2-7; the J call may be wrong. The CDR3 loop spans 16 amino acids. Germline CDR1 is LGHNA and CDR2 is YNFKEQ. DNA for the CDR3: TGTGCCAGCAGCCTCTACCGACAGAGCTCCTACAATGAGCAGTACTTC. It translates to CASSLYRQSSYNEQYF.

This clonotype was recorded a few times. The rearrangement joins TRBV6-6 to TRBJ2-7; D uncertain. With 4 bases removed from V and 7 bases from J, the gap between germline ends came to 11 bases. CDR1 MNHNY and CDR2 SVGAGI come from the germline V gene (reference sequence). The length of the CDR3 is 12 residues. In DNA form, the CDR3 reads TGTGCCAGCAGTTCCCCCCGGTGGGAGCAGTACTTC. Amino acid sequence: CASSSPRWEQYF.

This clonotype was observed a handful of times. J is TRBJ2-7 and V is TRBV4-1; 8 bases match TRBD1. CDR1 is MGHRA and CDR2 is YSYEKL in the germline V gene. The CDR3 runs to 15 residues. V shed 5 bases and J 2 bases; nucleotides not matched to a gene: 8. The CDR3 loop is CASSSRQGIPYEQYF. The DNA of the CDR3 is TGCGCCAGCAGCTCCCGACAGGGGATCCCCTACGAGCAGTACTTC.

V gene TRBV6-1 combines with J gene TRBJ1-2; D gene unclear. This CDR3 has 14 residues. Germline V CDR1 and CDR2: MNHNS, SASEGT. Trimming took off 0 bases at V and 5 bases at J, with 10 bases between the two ends. The CDR3, as DNA: TGTGCCAGCAGTGAAGCGCTGTCGGCATATGGCTACACCTTC. Translating it yields CASSEALSAYGYTF.

V is TRBV14 and J is TRBJ2-3; 9 positions agree with TRBD2. CDR1 and CDR2 from the germline V gene are SGHDN and FVKESK. The CDR3 has 17 amino acids. J lost 1 base, V lost 1 base, and 6 bases had no gene match. The chain's CDR3 is CASSQAVAGGRTDTQYF. DNA of the CDR3: TGTGCCAGCAGCCAAGCAGTGGCGGGGGGGCGCACAGATACGCAGTATTTT. The whole variable domain, remainder taken from reference TRBV14 and TRBJ2-3, is EAGVTQFPSHSVIEKGQTVTLRCDPISGHDNLYWYRRVMGKEIKFLLHFVKESKQDESGMPNNRFLAERTGGTYSTLKVQPAELEDSGVYFCASSQAVAGGRTDTQYFGPGTRLTVL.

The chain has TRBV19 and TRBJ2-7; a possible D gene is TRBD1 (7 bases). This CDR3 region has 12 residues. V was shortened by 10 bases and J by 3 bases, with 13 bases between the two germline ends. Germline V gene data show CDR1 as LNHDA and CDR2 as SQIVND (reference sequence). This CDR3 is CATGDSLYEQYF. In DNA, the CDR3 is TGTGCCACGGGGGACAGCCTCTACGAGCAGTACTTC. Filled out from reference TRBV19 and TRBJ2-7, the complete variable domain reads DGGITQSPKYLFRKEGQNVTLSCEQNLNHDAMYWYRQDPGQGLRLIYYSQIVNDFQKGDIAEGYSVSREKKESFPLTVTSAQKNPTAFYLCATGDSLYEQYFGPGTRLTVT.

This clonotype turned up a few times. The genes are TRBV29-1 and TRBJ2-7, with D maybe TRBD2 (5 bases). Between the trimmed V and J ends, which lost 6 bases and 0 bases, there was a span of 15 bases. CDR3 length: 14 residues. In germline, CDR1 is SQVTM, CDR2 ANQGSEA. The CDR3 DNA sequence: TGCAGCGTCCTCCGGGATTCTAGCTCCTACGAGCAGTACTTC. It encodes CSVLRDSSSYEQYF.

The chain couples TRBV29-1 to TRBJ2-7; D is perhaps TRBD1 (6 bases). Trimming took 5 bases from V and 4 from J, leaving 15 bases between them. Germline lookup yields CDR1 SQVTM and CDR2 ANQGSEA. The CDR3 is made up of 13 amino acids. The CDR3 reads CSVIATGAYEQYF. CDR3 in DNA: TGCAGCGTTATAGCGACAGGTGCATACGAGCAGTACTTC.

This clonotype was counted only a few times. V and J are TRBV7-2 and TRBJ2-7, with D possibly TRBD2 on 5 matching bases. Germline V gene data show CDR1 as SGHTA and CDR2 as FQGNSA. The CDR3 is 15 amino acids. Trimming cost V 1 base and J 2 bases, with 12 bases left between them. CDR3 in DNA: TGTGCCAGCAGCTTAGTACCTAGCCAACCCTACGAGCAGTACTTC. Translated: CASSLVPSQPYEQYF.

This clonotype occurred once. The chain is built from TRBV6-2 or TRBV6-3 and TRBJ2-1; TRBD1 is a possible D gene (5 bases). CDR3 length: 12 amino acids. V lost 10 bases, J lost 8 bases, and 15 bases lay in between. The germline CDR1 and CDR2 sequences are MNHEY and SVGEGT. For the CDR3, the DNA is TGTGCCACCGCCCACAGGCTCCATGAGCAGTTCTTC. This translates into CATAHRLHEQFF.

The CDR3 DNA reads TGTGCCACCAGCAGAGACCGCCCTAGGGGATGGGAAAAACTGTTTTTT. This codes for CATSRDRPRGWEKLFF. The chain carries TRBV15 and TRBJ1-4, with a tentative D call TRBD1 (5 bases). V lost 0 bases, J lost 8 bases, and 16 bases lay in between. The CDR3 runs 16 residues. Germline lookup yields CDR1 LNHNV and CDR2 YYDKDF (reference sequence). Full variable domain (rest looked up from reference TRBV15 and TRBJ1-4): DAMVIQNPRYQVTQFGKPVTLSCSQTLNHNVMYWYQQKSSQAPKLLFHYYDKDFNNEADTPDNFQSRRPNTSFCFLDIRSPGLGDTAMYLCATSRDRPRGWEKLFFGSGTQLSVL.

The chain couples TRBV6-6 to TRBJ1-1; 7 bases match TRBD1. After removal of 7 bases from V and 5 bases from J, the junction contained 10 bases not matched to a gene. Germline CDR1 and CDR2: MNHNY and SVGAGI (reference sequence). This CDR3 is built from 14 residues. CDR3: CASIVITGETEAFF. The CDR3 bases are TGTGCCAGCATTGTAATCACAGGGGAGACTGAAGCTTTCTTT.

This rearrangement joins TRBV20-1 to TRBJ1-3, with D unclear. Trimming pared 3 bases from V and 6 bases from J, leaving 33 bases between. The CDR3 runs 20 residues. Per germline, CDR1 DFQATT and CDR2 SNEGSKA (reference sequence). The CDR3 sequence: CSARAEFPVGKGSMVNTIYF. As DNA, the CDR3 is TGCAGTGCTAGGGCCGAGTTCCCGGTGGGGAAAGGGTCCATGGTAAACACCATATATTTT.

The chain employs TRBV6-5 and TRBJ1-5; perhaps TRBD1 as D (5 bases). Trimming shortened V by 0 bases and J by 2 bases, and 14 bases separated the two germline ends. CDR3 length equals 17 residues. CDR1 and CDR2 (germline): MNHEY, SVGAGI. CDR3 in DNA: TGTGCCAGCAGTTACTCGAGACCCAGGGCAGGCAATCAGCCCCAGCATTTT. The encoded protein is CASSYSRPRAGNQPQHF.

V gene TRBV20-1 combines with J gene TRBJ2-1; 8 nucleotides agree with TRBD1. V was pared by 6 bases and J by 6 bases, with 7 bases of the junction left unmatched. Germline V gene lookup returns CDR1 DFQATT and CDR2 SNEGSKA (reference sequence). This CDR3 contains 13 residues. CDR3 sequence: CSALTGDGNEQFF. For the CDR3, the DNA is TGCAGTGCCCTGACAGGGGACGGCAATGAGCAGTTCTTC.

This clonotype has only a few counts. This chain joins TRBV20-1 and TRBJ2-1; 9 positions match TRBD2. Germline assignment: CDR1 DFQATT and CDR2 SNEGSKA (reference sequence). The CDR3 has 16 amino acids. V was clipped by 5 bases and J by 3 bases; unmatched bases: 11. Here the CDR3 DNA reads TGCAGTGCTTTGACTTTAGCGGGAGTGGGCTACAATGAGCAGTTCTTC. Translating it yields CSALTLAGVGYNEQFF.

The count of this clonotype is one. This chain connects TRBV7-9 to TRBJ1-2, with 7 bases matching TRBD1. Germline trimming cut 3 bases from V and 3 bases from J; bases unmatched to any gene: 7. Germline V lookup: CDR1 SEHNR, CDR2 FQNEAQ (reference sequence). This CDR3 has 15 residues. The CDR3 protein is CASSLPTGKDYGYTF. The CDR3 DNA sequence: TGTGCCAGCAGCTTGCCGACAGGGAAAGACTATGGCTACACCTTC.

V and J are TRBV29-1 and TRBJ1-1; D may be TRBD1 (5 bases). The length of the CDR3 is 14 residues. V gave up 5 bases and J gave up 1 base, with 14 bases separating them. Germline CDR1 SQVTM, CDR2 ANQGSEA. The CDR3 spells CSVTPGLPNTEAFF. CDR3 bases: TGCAGCGTTACCCCGGGGCTACCGAACACTGAAGCTTTCTTT. Complete variable domain (other parts from reference TRBV29-1 and TRBJ1-1): SAVISQKPSRDICQRGTSLTIQCQVDSQVTMMFWYRQQPGQSLTLIATANQGSEATYESGFVIDKFPISRPNLTFSTLTVSNMSPEDSSIYLCSVTPGLPNTEAFFGQGTRLTVV.

The rearrangement joins TRBV5-1 to TRBJ2-3; 7 bases align to TRBD2. Germline V gives CDR1 SGHRS, CDR2 YFSETQ. The junction had 12 bases not matched to a gene; V was cut back by 0 bases and J by 11 bases. The CDR3 has 15 residues. The CDR3 protein is CASSLGTSPPGGQYF. As DNA, the CDR3 is TGCGCCAGCAGCTTGGGAACTAGCCCCCCGGGGGGGCAGTATTTT.

The chain joins TRBV7-2 to TRBJ2-5; 7 bases line up with TRBD1. V shed 5 bases, J shed 5 bases, and the junction held 5 bases outside the gene matches. The CDR3 is made up of 13 amino acids. The germline CDR1 and CDR2 sequences are SGHTA and FQGNSA. The CDR3 loop is CASSQGTAETQYF. CDR3 coding DNA: TGTGCCAGCAGCCAAGGGACAGCTGAGACCCAGTACTTC. Full variable domain (remainder filled in from reference TRBV7-2 and TRBJ2-5): GAGVSQSPSNKVTEKGKDVELRCDPISGHTALYWYRQSLGQGLEFLIYFQGNSAPDKSGLPSDRFSAERTGGSVSTLTIQRTQQEDSAVYLCASSQGTAETQYFGPGTRLLVL.

This clonotype has only a few counts. The V call is TRBV10-3, the J call TRBJ2-1; 13 nucleotides line up with TRBD2. The ends lost 2 bases at V and 7 bases at J; junction bases unmatched: 5. The CDR3 has 16 amino acids. Germline assignment: CDR1 ENHRY and CDR2 SYGVKD. Written as DNA, the CDR3 is TGTGCCATCAGTGAGCCACTAGCGGGGGGGAGGAATGAGCAGTTCTTC. It specifies CAISEPLAGGRNEQFF.

The genes are TRBV24-1 and TRBJ2-7; D is unresolved. Germline loops: CDR1 KGHDR, CDR2 SFDVKD. Trimming removed 3 bases from V and 7 bases from J, with 15 bases in between. The CDR3 has 14 amino acids. This CDR3 reads CATSDVQFGNEQYF. CDR3 nucleotides: TGTGCCACCAGTGATGTACAATTTGGGAATGAGCAGTACTTC.

This clonotype has just a few counts. The V and J genes are TRBV11-2 and TRBJ2-7; D is perhaps TRBD2 (5 bases). The J call may be faulty, since TRBJ2-5 better matches the DNA end. The germline V gene has CDR1 SGHAT and CDR2 FQNNGV. The CDR3 length is 15 residues. The CDR3 DNA follows: TGTGCCAGCAGCTTAGGACGAGCGGTTCGAGAGACCCAGTACTTC. Protein product: CASSLGRAVRETQYF.

This clonotype was observed a handful of times. The V call is TRBV20-1, the J call TRBJ2-4; 7 nucleotides agree with TRBD2. CDR1 DFQATT and CDR2 SNEGSKA come from the germline V gene (reference sequence). J lost 6 bases, V lost 5 bases, and 10 bases had no gene match. The CDR3 totals 14 residues. CDR3 DNA: TGCAGTGCTCAAAATCAGCGGGGATTAAACATTCAGTACTTC. Translation gives CSAQNQRGLNIQYF.

This clonotype was counted a few times. Here the CDR3 reads CASSVLAAHTEQFF. CDR3 coding DNA: TGTGCCAGCAGCGTACTAGCGGCGCACACGGAGCAGTTCTTC. V and J are TRBV28 and TRBJ2-1, with TRBD2 matching over 8 bases. This CDR3 has 14 amino acids. V was clipped by 6 bases and J by 10 bases; unmatched bases: 11. Germline V lookup: CDR1 MDHEN, CDR2 SYDVKM. The full variable domain, rest sourced from reference TRBV28 and TRBJ2-1, is DVKVTQSSRYLVKRTGEKVFLECVQDMDHENMFWYRQDPGLGLRLIYFSYDVKMKEKGDIPEGYSVSREKKERFSLILESASTNQTSMYLCASSVLAAHTEQFFGPGTRLTVL.